This T cell receptor (beta chain) was recorded in a study of beta chain features in type 1 diabetes. This clone was seen a few times. Its specificity is unknown. The germline V gene encodes CDR1 MNHEY and CDR2 SVGAGI. The CDR3 contains 14 residues. Trimming pared 4 bases from V and 5 bases from J, leaving 15 bases between. Study-level points and caveats: Over-representation of high TCR-expressing cells was a possible consequence of cDNA sequencing. The study found moderately but significantly shorter TCRB CDR3s in all four CD4+ subsets of Type 1 diabetes patients.

Sorting with CD45RO/CCR7/CD25/CD127/CD95/CD27 yielded naive, central memory, regulatory and stem-like memory CD4+ cells. Expressed TCRB transcripts were sequenced after all isolated RNA was converted to cDNA. TCRdb's copy holds only in-frame clones and misses some; the assay was immunoSEQ multiplex PCR. The sample lists 300,000 to 350,000 clones, about 13% occurring once. The chain has TRBV6-5 and TRBJ2-7, with TRBD1 as a possible D gene (6 bases). This TCR came from a young woman with type 1 diabetes. Sequenced material: naive CD4+ T cells from blood. CDR3 region: CASSLRPQGHEQYV. The CDR3 nucleotides are TGTGCCAGCAGTTTACGGCCCCAGGGGCACGAGCAGTACGTC.